This entry lists 25 T cell receptor beta chains sequenced from one sample in a study of technical replicates of blood from a few donors. Produced via immunoSEQ multiplex PCR; TCRdb's table is partial and in-frame only. The repertoire holds around 79,000 clones, 94% seen once, with about 0.25% in the top ten. Material: T cells isolated from PBMCs. The receptor source for this set is a human donor in good health.

CDR3 nucleotide sequence: TGTGCCAGCAGATCAGACATGAACACTGAAGCTTTCTTT. It specifies CASRSDMNTEAFF. The chain employs TRBV2 and TRBJ1-1; no clear D gene. Germline CDR1 SNHLY, CDR2 FYNNEI. The CDR3 consists of 13 residues. Trimming pared 6 bases from V and 0 bases from J, leaving 8 bases between. Filled out from reference TRBV2 and TRBJ1-1, the complete variable domain reads EPEVTQTPSHQVTQMGQEVILRCVPISNHLYFYWYRQILGQKVEFLVSFYNNEISEKSEIFDDQFSVERPDGSNFTLKIRSTKLEDSAMYFCASRSDMNTEAFFGQGTRLTVV.

V usage is TRBV21-1 and J usage is TRBJ2-5; the table's TRBD1 call for D was not verified on the DNA. TRBV21-1 is labeled a pseudogene. The CDR3 covers 14 residues. The CDR3 is CASRPGQGCETQYF. Here the CDR3 DNA reads TGTGCCAGCAGGCCGGGACAGGGATGTGAGACCCAGTACTTC.

The chain joins TRBV14 to TRBJ2-1; perhaps TRBD2 as D (5 bases). This CDR3 is 15 amino acids long. V shed 1 base and J shed 1 base, with 8 bases lying between them. The germline gives CDR1 SGHDN, CDR2 FVKESK. The CDR3 region has the DNA TGTGCCAGCAGCCAAGTCGGAGGTTCCTACAATGAGCAGTTCTTC. This codes for CASSQVGGSYNEQFF.

The rearrangement links TRBV2 to TRBJ2-7; no firm D call. There are 13 residues in the CDR3. Trimming took off 6 bases at V and 3 bases at J, with 12 bases between the two ends. CDR1 is SNHLY and CDR2 is FYNNEI in the germline V gene. CDR3 sequence reads: CASRVHGVYEQYF. The DNA of the CDR3 is TGTGCCAGCAGGGTCCACGGTGTCTACGAGCAGTACTTC. Supplemented by reference TRBV2 and TRBJ2-7, the full variable domain reads EPEVTQTPSHQVTQMGQEVILRCVPISNHLYFYWYRQILGQKVEFLVSFYNNEISEKSEIFDDQFSVERPDGSNFTLKIRSTKLEDSAMYFCASRVHGVYEQYFGPGTRLTVT.

The chain links TRBV7-2 to TRBJ2-3; D remains ambiguous. The germline V gene has CDR1 SGHTA and CDR2 FQGNSA. Trimming took 2 bases from V and 4 from J, leaving 13 bases between them. CDR3 length equals 15 residues. This chain's CDR3 is CASSLTSTTADTQYF. The CDR3 coding sequence is TGTGCCAGCAGCTTAACATCCACCACCGCAGATACGCAGTATTTT.

The chain joins TRBV10-3 to TRBJ2-1; TRBD2 matches 8 bases. CDR3 length: 14 residues. Germline assignment: CDR1 ENHRY and CDR2 SYGVKD. V lost 11 bases to trimming and J lost 3 bases; unmatched junction nucleotides: 9. CDR3 loop: CAGSREGGYNEQFF. DNA for the CDR3: TGTGCCGGGTCCCGGGAGGGAGGCTACAATGAGCAGTTCTTC.

This chain joins TRBV5-1 and TRBJ2-7, with 11 positions matching TRBD2. Germline CDR1 is SGHRS and CDR2 is YFSETQ. The CDR3 totals 16 residues. Losses at the gene ends were 0 bases for V and 1 base for J; bases not matched to a gene: 3. CDR3: CASSLAPSGGSYEQYF. The CDR3 DNA follows: TGCGCCAGCAGCTTGGCCCCTAGCGGGGGGTCCTACGAGCAGTACTTC.

This clone was seen only a few times. The chain carries TRBV6-6 and TRBJ2-7, with 11 bases identical to TRBD1. V shed 7 bases, J shed 3 bases, and the junction held 5 bases outside the gene matches. Germline V gene sequence: CDR1 MNHNY, CDR2 SVGAGI (reference sequence). This CDR3 is 14 amino acids long. The CDR3 nucleotides are TGTGCCAGCAACCCCGGGACAGGGGGCTACGAGCAGTACTTC. Protein: CASNPGTGGYEQYF.

The rearrangement joins TRBV25-1 to TRBJ2-1; TRBD2 agrees at 8 bases. Trimming removed 6 bases from V and 3 bases from J; junction bases left unmatched: 1. Germline CDR1 is MGHDK and CDR2 is SYGVNS. The CDR3 length is 13 residues. This CDR3 reads CASRGTSYNEQFF. CDR3 nucleotide sequence: TGTGCCAGCAGGGGGACTAGCTACAATGAGCAGTTCTTC.

This chain links TRBV10-2 with TRBJ2-7, with D tentatively TRBD1 (5 bases). CDR3 size: 12 residues. Trimming removed 6 bases at V and 5 bases at J, with 11 bases between. The germline V gene encodes CDR1 WSHSY and CDR2 SAAADI. CDR3 in amino acids: CASRGVLDEQYF. CDR3 sequence (DNA): TGCGCCAGCAGAGGGGTTCTGGACGAGCAGTACTTC.

This chain links TRBV11-2 with TRBJ2-7; TRBD1 matches at 7 bases. After removal of 5 bases from V and 6 bases from J, the junction contained 16 bases not matched to a gene. Looked up from germline, CDR1 is SGHAT and CDR2 is FQNNGV. The length of the CDR3 is 16 residues. In DNA, the CDR3 is TGTGCCAGCAGCCCCTTGGGACAGCCTAAGGGACGCGAGCAGTACTTC. This gives the protein CASSPLGQPKGREQYF.

The V gene is TRBV28, the J gene TRBJ2-7; the D gene is possibly TRBD2 (5 bases). The CDR3 spans 10 residues. The germline gives CDR1 MDHEN, CDR2 SYDVKM. V gave up 6 bases and J gave up 5 bases, with 5 bases separating them. The CDR3 bases are TGTGCCAGCAGCGGGAACGAGCAGTACTTC. This encodes CASSGNEQYF.

The rearrangement uses TRBV7-9 and TRBJ1-1; TRBD1 matches at 7 bases. The V gene end was trimmed by 5 bases and the J gene end by 4 bases; junction bases not matched to a gene: 4. Germline loops: CDR1 SEHNR, CDR2 FQNEAQ (reference sequence). The CDR3 consists of 13 residues. CDR3 DNA: TGTGCCAGCAGCAAAAGGGGGCTCACTGAAGCTTTCTTT. This translates into CASSKRGLTEAFF.

The V gene is TRBV10-3, the J gene TRBJ1-1, with D possibly matching TRBD1 (5 bases). With 4 bases removed from V and 1 base from J, the gap between germline ends came to 10 bases. Germline lookup yields CDR1 ENHRY and CDR2 SYGVKD. The CDR3 consists of 14 residues. The CDR3 region is CAISGWGGNTEAFF. In DNA, the CDR3 is TGTGCCATCAGTGGCTGGGGGGGGAACACTGAAGCTTTCTTT.

A single count supports this clone. The chain carries TRBV7-9 and TRBJ1-4, with a weak D call TRBD1 (6 bases). CDR1 SEHNR and CDR2 FQNEAQ come from the germline V gene (reference sequence). V lost 2 bases and J lost 8, with 15 bases in between. The length of the CDR3 is 15 residues. The CDR3 reads CASSLWTAITEKLFF. CDR3 bases: TGTGCCAGCAGCTTATGGACAGCTATTACCGAAAAACTGTTTTTT.

This chain links TRBV7-6 with TRBJ2-3, with 13 bases aligning to TRBD2. Germline trimming cut 5 bases from V and 0 bases from J; bases unmatched to any gene: 5. The CDR3 runs to 17 residues. Germline V gene sequence: CDR1 SGHVS, CDR2 FNYEAQ. This chain's CDR3 is CASSLRGLAGSTDTQYF. CDR3 sequence (DNA): TGTGCCAGCAGCCTAAGGGGACTAGCGGGAAGCACAGATACGCAGTATTTT.

This chain connects TRBV10-3 to TRBJ2-2; TRBD2 might be the D (6 bases). Germline V gene data show CDR1 as ENHRY and CDR2 as SYGVKD. The ends were cut back, 3 bases at V and 1 base at J, with 18 bases in the middle. This CDR3 contains 18 residues. The CDR3 here is CAISDPTSGSQNTGELFF. In DNA form, the CDR3 reads TGTGCCATCAGTGACCCTACCTCCGGGAGCCAGAACACCGGGGAGCTGTTTTTT.

The V and J genes are TRBV7-9 and TRBJ2-7, with 9 bases lining up with TRBD1. Germline lookup yields CDR1 SEHNR and CDR2 FQNEAQ (reference sequence). This CDR3 has 16 amino acids. V lost 4 bases and J lost 0; bases outside the gene matches: 7. CDR3: CASSSFGTGISYEQYF. CDR3 sequence (DNA): TGTGCCAGCAGCTCTTTTGGGACAGGGATCTCCTACGAGCAGTACTTC.

Here the CDR3 reads CASSRQGTGELFF. As DNA, the CDR3 is TGTGCCAGCAGTCGACAGGGGACCGGGGAGCTGTTTTTT. The V call is TRBV28, the J call TRBJ2-2; 8 bases map to TRBD1. CDR1 is MDHEN and CDR2 is SYDVKM in the germline V gene. There are 13 residues in the CDR3. V dropped 5 bases and J dropped 5; count of bases not matched to a gene: 1. The whole variable domain, remainder taken from reference TRBV28 and TRBJ2-2, is DVKVTQSSRYLVKRTGEKVFLECVQDMDHENMFWYRQDPGLGLRLIYFSYDVKMKEKGDIPEGYSVSREKKERFSLILESASTNQTSMYLCASSRQGTGELFFGEGSRLTVL.

The chain employs TRBV28 and TRBJ1-2; a possible D gene is TRBD1 (5 bases). V lost 1 base and J 4 bases, leaving 10 bases between the germline ends. CDR1 and CDR2 (germline): MDHEN, SYDVKM. CDR3 size: 14 residues. CDR3 residues: CASSLSQGSYGYTF. In DNA, the CDR3 is TGTGCCAGCAGTTTATCCCAGGGTAGCTATGGCTACACCTTC.

The V and J genes are TRBV18 and TRBJ1-2, with TRBD1 matching over 7 bases. Germline V gene lookup returns CDR1 KGHSH and CDR2 LQKENI. The V segment lost 3 bases and the J segment 8 bases; nucleotides outside the gene matches: 6. The CDR3 extends over 13 amino acids. The CDR3 nucleotides are TGTGCCAGCTCACCGCGACAGGGCGAAGGCTACACCTTC. This codes for CASSPRQGEGYTF.

This clone showed up just once. The chain employs TRBV5-4 and TRBJ2-3, with D hard to call. With 3 bases removed from V and 7 bases from J, the gap between germline ends came to 9 bases. The CDR3 has 12 residues. Per germline, CDR1 SGHNT and CDR2 YYREEE (reference sequence). CDR3 DNA sequence: TGTGCCAGCAGCTCCCCTAAAAATACGCAGTATTTT. Protein sequence: CASSSPKNTQYF.

The CDR3 DNA sequence: TGTGCCAGCAGCCAACTGGACAGAAACTATGGCTACACCTTC. It yields the protein CASSQLDRNYGYTF. The chain has TRBV4-2 and TRBJ1-2; the D gene is possibly TRBD1 (6 bases). The CDR3 extends over 14 amino acids. From germline, CDR1 is LGHNA and CDR2 YNFKEQ. Trimming stripped 2 bases from V and 2 bases from J, with 9 bases between.

The genes are TRBV4-2 and TRBJ2-1; TRBD2 matches at 8 bases. The junction had 5 bases not matched to a gene; V was cut back by 0 bases and J by 7 bases. CDR1 and CDR2 from the germline V gene are LGHNA and YNFKEQ. The CDR3 runs to 15 residues. CDR3 nucleotide sequence: TGTGCCAGCAGCCAAGACCAGCGGGAGAGTAATGAGCAGTTCTTC. Translated, it gives CASSQDQRESNEQFF.

The DNA for the CDR3 is TGTGCCAGCAGTCGAGCCACAGGGGGCCGTGGCTACACCTTC. Translating gives CASSRATGGRGYTF. V is TRBV6-5 and J is TRBJ1-2; 9 bases are a match to TRBD1. V shed 5 bases and J 7 bases; nucleotides not matched to a gene: 8. The CDR3 covers 14 residues. CDR1 is MNHEY and CDR2 is SVGAGI in the germline V gene.